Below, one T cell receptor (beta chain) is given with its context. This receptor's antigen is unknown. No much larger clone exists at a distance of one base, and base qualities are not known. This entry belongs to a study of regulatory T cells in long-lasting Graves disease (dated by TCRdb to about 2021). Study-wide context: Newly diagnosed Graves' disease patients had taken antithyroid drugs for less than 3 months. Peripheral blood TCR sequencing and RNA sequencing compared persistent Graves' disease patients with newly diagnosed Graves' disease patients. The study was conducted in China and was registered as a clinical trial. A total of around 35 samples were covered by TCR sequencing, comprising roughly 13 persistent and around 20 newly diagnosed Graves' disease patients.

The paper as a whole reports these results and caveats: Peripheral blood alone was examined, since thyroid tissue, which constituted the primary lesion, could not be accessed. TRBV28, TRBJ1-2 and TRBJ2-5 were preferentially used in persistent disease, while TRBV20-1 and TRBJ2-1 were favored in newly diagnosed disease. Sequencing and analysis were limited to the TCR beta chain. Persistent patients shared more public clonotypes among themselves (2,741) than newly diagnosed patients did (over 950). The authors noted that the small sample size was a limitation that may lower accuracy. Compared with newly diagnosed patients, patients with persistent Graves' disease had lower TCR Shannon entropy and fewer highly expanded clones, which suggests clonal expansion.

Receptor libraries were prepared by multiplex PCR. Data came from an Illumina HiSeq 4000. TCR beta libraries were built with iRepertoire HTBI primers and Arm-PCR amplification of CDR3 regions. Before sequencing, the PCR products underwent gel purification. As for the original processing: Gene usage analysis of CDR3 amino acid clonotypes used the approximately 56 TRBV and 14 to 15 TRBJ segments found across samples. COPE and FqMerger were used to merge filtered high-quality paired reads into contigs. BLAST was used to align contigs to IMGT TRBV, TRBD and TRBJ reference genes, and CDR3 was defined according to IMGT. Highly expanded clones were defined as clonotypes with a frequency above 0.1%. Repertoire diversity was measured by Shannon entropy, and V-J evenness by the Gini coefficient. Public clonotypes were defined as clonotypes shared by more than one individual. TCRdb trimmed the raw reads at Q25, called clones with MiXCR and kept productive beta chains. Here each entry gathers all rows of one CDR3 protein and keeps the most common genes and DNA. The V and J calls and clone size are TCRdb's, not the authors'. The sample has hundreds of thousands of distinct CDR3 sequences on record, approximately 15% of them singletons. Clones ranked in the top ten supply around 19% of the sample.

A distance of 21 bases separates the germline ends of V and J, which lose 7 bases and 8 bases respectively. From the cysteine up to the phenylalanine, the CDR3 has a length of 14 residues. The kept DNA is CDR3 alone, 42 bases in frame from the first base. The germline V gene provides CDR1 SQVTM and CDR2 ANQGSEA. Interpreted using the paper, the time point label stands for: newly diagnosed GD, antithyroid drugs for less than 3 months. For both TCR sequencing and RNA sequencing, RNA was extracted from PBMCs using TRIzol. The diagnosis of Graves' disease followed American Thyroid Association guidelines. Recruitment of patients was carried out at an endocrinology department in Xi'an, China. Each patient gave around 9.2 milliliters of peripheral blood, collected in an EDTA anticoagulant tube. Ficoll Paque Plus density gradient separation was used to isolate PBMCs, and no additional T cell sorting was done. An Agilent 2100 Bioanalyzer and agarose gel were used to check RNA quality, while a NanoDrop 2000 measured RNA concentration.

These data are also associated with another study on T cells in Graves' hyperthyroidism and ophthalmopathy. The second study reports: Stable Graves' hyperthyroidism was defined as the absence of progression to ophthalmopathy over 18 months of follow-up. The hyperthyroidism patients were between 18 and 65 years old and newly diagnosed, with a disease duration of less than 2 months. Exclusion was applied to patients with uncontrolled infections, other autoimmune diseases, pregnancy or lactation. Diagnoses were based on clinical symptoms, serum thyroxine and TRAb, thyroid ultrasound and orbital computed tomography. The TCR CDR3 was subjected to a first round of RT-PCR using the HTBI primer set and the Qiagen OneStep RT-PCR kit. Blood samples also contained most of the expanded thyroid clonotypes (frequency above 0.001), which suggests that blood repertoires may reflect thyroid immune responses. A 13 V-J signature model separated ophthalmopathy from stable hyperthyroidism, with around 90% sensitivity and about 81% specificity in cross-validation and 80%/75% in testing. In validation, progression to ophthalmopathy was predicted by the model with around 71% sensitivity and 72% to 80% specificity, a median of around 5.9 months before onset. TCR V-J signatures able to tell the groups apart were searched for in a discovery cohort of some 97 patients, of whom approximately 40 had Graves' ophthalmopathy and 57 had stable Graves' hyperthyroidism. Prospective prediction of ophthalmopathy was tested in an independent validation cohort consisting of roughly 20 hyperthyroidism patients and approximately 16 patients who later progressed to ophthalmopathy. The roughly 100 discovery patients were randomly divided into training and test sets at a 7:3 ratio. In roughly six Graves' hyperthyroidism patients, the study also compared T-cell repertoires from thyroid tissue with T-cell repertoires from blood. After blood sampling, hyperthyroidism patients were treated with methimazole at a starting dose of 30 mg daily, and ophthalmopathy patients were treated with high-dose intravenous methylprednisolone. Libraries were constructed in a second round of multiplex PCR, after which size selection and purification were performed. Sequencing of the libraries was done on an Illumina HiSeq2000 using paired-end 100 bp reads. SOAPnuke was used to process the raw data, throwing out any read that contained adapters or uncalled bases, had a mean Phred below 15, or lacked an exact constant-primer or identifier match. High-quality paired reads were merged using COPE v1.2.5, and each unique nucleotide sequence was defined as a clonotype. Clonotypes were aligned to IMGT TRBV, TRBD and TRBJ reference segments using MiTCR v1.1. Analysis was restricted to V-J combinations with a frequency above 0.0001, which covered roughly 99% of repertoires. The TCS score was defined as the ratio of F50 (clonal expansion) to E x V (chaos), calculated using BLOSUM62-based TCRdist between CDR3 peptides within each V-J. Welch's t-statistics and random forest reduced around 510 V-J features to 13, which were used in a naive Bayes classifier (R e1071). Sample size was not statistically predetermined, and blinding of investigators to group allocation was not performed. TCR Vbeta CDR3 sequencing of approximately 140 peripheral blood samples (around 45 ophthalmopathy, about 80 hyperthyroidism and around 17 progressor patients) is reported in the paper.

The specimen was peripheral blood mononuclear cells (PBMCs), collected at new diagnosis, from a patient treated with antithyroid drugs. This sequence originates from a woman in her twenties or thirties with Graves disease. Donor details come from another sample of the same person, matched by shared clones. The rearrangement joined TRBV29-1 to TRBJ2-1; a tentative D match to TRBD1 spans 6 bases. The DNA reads TGCAGCGCAAGGACAGCGTCACATTATGATGAGCAGTTCTTC. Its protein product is CSARTASHYDEQFF.